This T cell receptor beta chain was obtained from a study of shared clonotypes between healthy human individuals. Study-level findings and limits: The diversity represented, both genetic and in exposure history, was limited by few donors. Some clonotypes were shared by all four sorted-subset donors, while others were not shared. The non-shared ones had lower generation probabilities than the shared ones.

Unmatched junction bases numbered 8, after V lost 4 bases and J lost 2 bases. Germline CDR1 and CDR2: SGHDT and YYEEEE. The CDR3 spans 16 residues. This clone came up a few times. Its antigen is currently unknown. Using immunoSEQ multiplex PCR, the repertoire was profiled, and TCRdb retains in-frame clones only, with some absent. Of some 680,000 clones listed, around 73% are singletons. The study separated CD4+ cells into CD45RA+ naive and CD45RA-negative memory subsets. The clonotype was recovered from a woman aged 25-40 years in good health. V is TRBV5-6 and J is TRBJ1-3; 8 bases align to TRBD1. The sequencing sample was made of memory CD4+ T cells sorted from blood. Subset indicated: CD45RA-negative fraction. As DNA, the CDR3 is TGTGCCAGCAGCCCTAACAGGGGGAGGGCTGGAAACACCATATATTTT. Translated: CASSPNRGRAGNTIYF.